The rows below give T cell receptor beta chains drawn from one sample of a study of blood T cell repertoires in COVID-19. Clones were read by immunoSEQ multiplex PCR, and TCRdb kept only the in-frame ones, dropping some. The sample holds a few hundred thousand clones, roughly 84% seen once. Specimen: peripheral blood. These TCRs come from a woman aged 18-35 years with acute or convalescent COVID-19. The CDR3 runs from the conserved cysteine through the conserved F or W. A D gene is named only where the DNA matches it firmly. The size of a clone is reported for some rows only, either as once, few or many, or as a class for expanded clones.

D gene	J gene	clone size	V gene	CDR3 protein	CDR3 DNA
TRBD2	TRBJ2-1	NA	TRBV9	CASSRRPRLAGDNEQFF	TGTGCCAGCAGCCGTAGGCCCCGACTGGCGGGAGACAATGAGCAGTTCTTC
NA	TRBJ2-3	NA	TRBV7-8	CASSLGGRSTDTQYF	TGTGCCAGCAGCTTAGGTGGGCGTAGCACAGATACGCAGTATTTT
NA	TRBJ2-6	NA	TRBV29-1	CSASLSGANVLTF	TGCAGCGCTAGCCTGTCTGGGGCCAACGTCCTGACTTTC
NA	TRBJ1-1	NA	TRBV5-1	CASSLRPGAQNTEAFF	TGCGCCAGCAGCTTGCGGCCAGGCGCTCAGAACACTGAAGCTTTCTTT
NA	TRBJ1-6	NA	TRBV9	CASSVVPRFSPLHF	TGTGCCAGCAGCGTAGTACCTCGGTTTTCACCCCTCCACTTT
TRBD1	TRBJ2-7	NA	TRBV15	CATRGTGNVYEQYF	TGTGCCACCCGGGGGACAGGAAATGTCTACGAGCAGTACTTC
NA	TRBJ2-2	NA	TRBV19	CASSQANTGELFF	TGTGCCAGTAGCCAGGCGAACACCGGGGAGCTGTTTTTT
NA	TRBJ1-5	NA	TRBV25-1	CASSENRANQPQHF	TGTGCCAGCAGTGAGAACAGGGCTAATCAGCCCCAGCATTTT
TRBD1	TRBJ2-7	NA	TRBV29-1	CSVDQDRGGSYEQYF	TGCAGCGTTGATCAGGACAGGGGAGGGTCCTACGAGCAGTACTTC
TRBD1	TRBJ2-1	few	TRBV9	CASSYRTGAVPNEQFF	TGTGCCAGCAGCTATCGGACAGGGGCGGTACCTAATGAGCAGTTCTTC
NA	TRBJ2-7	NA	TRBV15	CATSRKRTDFYEQYF	TGTGCCACCAGCAGAAAGAGGACAGATTTCTACGAGCAGTACTTC
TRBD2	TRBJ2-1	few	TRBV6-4	CASSEGLASNEQFF	TGTGCCAGCAGTGAGGGACTAGCGAGCAATGAGCAGTTCTTC
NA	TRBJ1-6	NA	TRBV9	CASSANQGFFSSPLHF	TGTGCCAGCAGCGCTAACCAGGGATTTTTCTCTTCACCCCTCCACTTT
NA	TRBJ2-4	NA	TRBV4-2	CASSQASGSDIQYF	TGTGCCAGCAGCCAAGCATCGGGTAGCGACATTCAGTACTTC
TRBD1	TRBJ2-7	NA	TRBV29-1	CSVVQGQGLYEQYF	TGCAGCGTTGTACAGGGACAGGGTCTCTACGAGCAGTACTTC
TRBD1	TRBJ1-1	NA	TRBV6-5	CASRTNRQGWAFF	TGTGCCAGCAGAACAAACCGACAGGGATGGGCTTTCTTT
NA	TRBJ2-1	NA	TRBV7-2	CASSPSSARYNEQFF	TGTGCCAGCAGCCCTTCTAGCGCCCGCTACAATGAGCAGTTCTTC
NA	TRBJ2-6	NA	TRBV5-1	CASSLTGTSGANVLTF	TGCGCCAGCAGCTTGACAGGAACGTCTGGGGCCAACGTCCTGACTTTC
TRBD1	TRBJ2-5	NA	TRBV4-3	CASSHYGTGDETQYF	TGCGCCAGCAGCCACTACGGGACAGGGGACGAGACCCAGTACTTC
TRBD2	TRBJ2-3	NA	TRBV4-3	CASSQDSGREVVRTQYF	TGCGCCAGCAGCCAAGATTCTGGGCGGGAGGTGGTTCGTACGCAGTATTTT
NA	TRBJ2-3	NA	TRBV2	CASEEAITDTQYF	TGTGCCAGCGAGGAAGCGATCACAGATACGCAGTATTTT
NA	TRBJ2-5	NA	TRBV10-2	CASMGHEETQYF	TGCGCCAGCATGGGACACGAGGAGACCCAGTACTTC
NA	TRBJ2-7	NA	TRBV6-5	CASKQGTYYEQYF	TGTGCCAGCAAACAGGGGACTTACTACGAGCAGTACTTC
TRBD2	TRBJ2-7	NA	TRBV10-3	CAISASSGRAGEQYF	TGTGCCATCAGCGCCAGTAGCGGGAGGGCCGGGGAGCAGTACTTC
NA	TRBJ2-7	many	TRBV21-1	CASSKFYTGRFSEQYF	TGTGCCAGCAGCAAATTCTACACAGGCCGATTCTCCGAGCAGTACTTC
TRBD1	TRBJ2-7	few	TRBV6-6	CASSHRDRVYEQYF	TGTGCCAGCAGTCACCGGGACAGGGTCTACGAGCAGTACTTC
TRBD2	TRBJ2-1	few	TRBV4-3	CASSQDLGGRTYNEQFF	TGCGCCAGCAGCCAAGATCTCGGGGGGAGGACCTACAATGAGCAGTTCTTC
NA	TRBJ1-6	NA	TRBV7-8	CASSPKQGPNSPLHF	TGTGCCAGCAGCCCAAAACAGGGCCCAAATTCACCCCTCCACTTT
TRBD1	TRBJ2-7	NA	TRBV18	CASSPQGGRYEQYF	TGTGCCAGCTCACCGCAAGGGGGCCGCTACGAGCAGTACTTC
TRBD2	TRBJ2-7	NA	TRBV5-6	CASSPGLAEQYF	TGTGCCAGCAGCCCGGGACTAGCCGAGCAGTACTTC
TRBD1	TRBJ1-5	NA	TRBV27	CASRTGQPNQPQHF	TGTGCCAGCAGGACGGGACAGCCAAATCAGCCCCAGCATTTT
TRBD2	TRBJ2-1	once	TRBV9	CASSVRPGLADTSYNEQFF	TGTGCCAGCAGCGTGCGTCCGGGACTAGCGGATACCTCCTACAATGAGCAGTTCTTC
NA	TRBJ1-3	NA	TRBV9	CASSVAGLGDTIYF	TGTGCCAGCAGCGTAGCAGGGTTAGGGGACACCATATATTTT
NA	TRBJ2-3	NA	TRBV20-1	CSASWGGGTDTQYF	TGCAGTGCTAGTTGGGGCGGAGGCACAGATACGCAGTATTTT
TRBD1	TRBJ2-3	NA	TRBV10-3	CAISEQTGADTQYF	TGTGCCATCAGTGAGCAGACAGGGGCGGATACGCAGTATTTT
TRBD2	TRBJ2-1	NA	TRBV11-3	CASSLELAGGPLNEQFF	TGTGCCAGCAGCTTAGAGCTAGCGGGAGGGCCGCTCAATGAGCAGTTCTTC
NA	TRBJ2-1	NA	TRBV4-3	CASSQGNLVNNEQFF	TGCGCCAGCAGCCAAGGGAATCTAGTGAACAATGAGCAGTTCTTC